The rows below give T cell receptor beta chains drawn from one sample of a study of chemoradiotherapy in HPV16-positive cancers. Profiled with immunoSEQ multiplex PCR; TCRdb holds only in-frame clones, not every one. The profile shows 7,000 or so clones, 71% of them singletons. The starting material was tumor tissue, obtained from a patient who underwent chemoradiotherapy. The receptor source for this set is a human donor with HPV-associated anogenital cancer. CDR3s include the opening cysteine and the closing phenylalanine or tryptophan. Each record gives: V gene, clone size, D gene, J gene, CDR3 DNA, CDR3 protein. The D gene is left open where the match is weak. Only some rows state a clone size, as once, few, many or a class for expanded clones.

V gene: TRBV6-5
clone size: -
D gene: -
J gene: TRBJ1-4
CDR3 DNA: TGTGCCAGCAGTCGAAACAATGAAAAACTGTTTTTT
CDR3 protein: CASSRNNEKLFF

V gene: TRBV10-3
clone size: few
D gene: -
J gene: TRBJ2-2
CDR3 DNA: TGTGCCATCAGCGCGGACCAAAACACCGGGGAGCTGTTTTTT
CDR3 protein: CAISADQNTGELFF

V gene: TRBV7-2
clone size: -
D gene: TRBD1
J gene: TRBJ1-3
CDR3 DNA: TGTGCCAGCAGCTGGGGACAGGGGGGCGGAAACACCATATATTTT
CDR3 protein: CASSWGQGGGNTIYF

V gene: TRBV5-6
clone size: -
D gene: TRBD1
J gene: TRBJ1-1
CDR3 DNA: TGTGCCAGCAGCGGGACAGGGACGGGAAACACTGAAGCTTTCTTT
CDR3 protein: CASSGTGTGNTEAFF

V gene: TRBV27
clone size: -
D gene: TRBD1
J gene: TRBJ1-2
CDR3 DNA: TGTGCCAGCAGTTTTGGGACAGGCTCTCTCGGTGGTGGCTACACCTTC
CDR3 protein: CASSFGTGSLGGGYTF

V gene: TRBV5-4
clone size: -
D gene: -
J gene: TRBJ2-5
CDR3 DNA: TGTGCCAGCAGCTTGGCAATAGGGGGCCAAGAGACCCAGTACTTC
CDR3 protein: CASSLAIGGQETQYF

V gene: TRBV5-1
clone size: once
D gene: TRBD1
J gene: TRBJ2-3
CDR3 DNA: TGCGCCAGCAGCTCTGACAGGGGATTGTGGAATACGCAGTATTTT
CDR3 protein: CASSSDRGLWNTQYF

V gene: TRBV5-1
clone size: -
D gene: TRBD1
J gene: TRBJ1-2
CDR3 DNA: TGCGCCAGCAGCTTGGAGGGACAGCTCTATGGCTACACCTTC
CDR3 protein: CASSLEGQLYGYTF

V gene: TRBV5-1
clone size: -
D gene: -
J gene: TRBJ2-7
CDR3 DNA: TGCGCCAGCAGCTTTACGGCCGAGGGCGAGCAGTACTTC
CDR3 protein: CASSFTAEGEQYF

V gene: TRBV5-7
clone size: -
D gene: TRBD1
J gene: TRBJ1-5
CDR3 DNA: TGTGCCAGCAGCCCTTCGGACAGGGGCAGGAATCAGCCCCAGCATTTT
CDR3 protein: CASSPSDRGRNQPQHF

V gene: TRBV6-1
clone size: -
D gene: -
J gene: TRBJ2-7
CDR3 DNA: TGTGCCAGCAGGGCCTTGGCAGGTTCCTACGAGCAGTACTTC
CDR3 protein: CASRALAGSYEQYF

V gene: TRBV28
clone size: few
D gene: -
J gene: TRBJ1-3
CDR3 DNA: TGTGCCAGCAGTATCCCGGGACGAGGAAACACCATATATTTT
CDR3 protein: CASSIPGRGNTIYF

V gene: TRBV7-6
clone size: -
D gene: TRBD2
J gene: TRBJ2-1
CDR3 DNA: TGTGCCAGCAGCTCGGGACTAGCGGGGTCTGTGCAGTTCTTC
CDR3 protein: CASSSGLAGSVQFF

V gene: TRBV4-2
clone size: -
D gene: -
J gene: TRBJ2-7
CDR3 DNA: TGTGCCAGCAGCCAAGAAGGAGTGGGGGTAGCTCCTTCCTACGAGCAGTACTTC
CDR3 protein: CASSQEGVGVAPSYEQYF

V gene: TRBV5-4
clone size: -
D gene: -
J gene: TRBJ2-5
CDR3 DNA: TGTGCCAGCAGCCGCTCCGGGACGCCGCAAGAGACCCAGTACTTC
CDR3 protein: CASSRSGTPQETQYF

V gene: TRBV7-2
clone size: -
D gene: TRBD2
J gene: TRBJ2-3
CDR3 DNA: TGTGCCAGCAGTATAGGACTAGCGGTACCAGATACGCAGTATTTT
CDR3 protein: CASSIGLAVPDTQYF

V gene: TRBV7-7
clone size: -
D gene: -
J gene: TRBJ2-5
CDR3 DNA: TGTGCCAGCAGCAGACGAGAGGCCGGGGAGACCCAGTACTTC
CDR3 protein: CASSRREAGETQYF

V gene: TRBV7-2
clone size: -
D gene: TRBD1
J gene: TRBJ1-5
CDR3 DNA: TGTGCCAGCAGCTTAGAGGGACAGGGAAGGCAGCCCCAGCATTTT
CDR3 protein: CASSLEGQGRQPQHF

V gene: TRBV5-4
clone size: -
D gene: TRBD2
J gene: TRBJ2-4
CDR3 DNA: TGTGCCAGCAGCTCCCCGGGGGGGGGCGCCAAAAACATTCAGTACTTC
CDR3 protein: CASSSPGGGAKNIQYF

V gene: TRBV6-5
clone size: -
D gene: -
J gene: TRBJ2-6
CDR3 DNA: TGTGCCAGCAGTCTGCCCGACTCTGGGGCCAACGTCCTGACTTTC
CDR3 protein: CASSLPDSGANVLTF

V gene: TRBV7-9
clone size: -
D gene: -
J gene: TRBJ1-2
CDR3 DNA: TGTGCCAGCAGCCCCAAGAGAGCTAACTATGGCTACACCTTC
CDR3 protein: CASSPKRANYGYTF

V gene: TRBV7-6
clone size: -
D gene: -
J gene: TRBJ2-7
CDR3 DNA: TGTGCCAGCAGCCAGAGGACAGACCCCTACGAGCAGTACTTC
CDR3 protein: CASSQRTDPYEQYF

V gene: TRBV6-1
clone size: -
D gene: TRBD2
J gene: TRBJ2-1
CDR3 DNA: TGTGCCAGCAGTGAAGCTGGGACTAGCAATGAGCAGTTCTTC
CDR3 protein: CASSEAGTSNEQFF

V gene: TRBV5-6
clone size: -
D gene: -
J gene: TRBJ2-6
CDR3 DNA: TGTGCCAGCAGCCTCAACCCAGGGGCAGGGGCCAACGTCCTGACTTTC
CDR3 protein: CASSLNPGAGANVLTF

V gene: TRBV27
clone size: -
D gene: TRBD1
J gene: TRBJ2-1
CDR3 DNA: TGTGCCAGCGCCCCGGGGGACAGGGATAACAATGAGCAGTTCTTC
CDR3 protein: CASAPGDRDNNEQFF

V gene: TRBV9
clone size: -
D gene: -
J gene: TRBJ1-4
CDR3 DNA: TGTGCCAGCAGCCCAGAACCGAGTCGGGCTAATGAAAAACTGTTTTTT
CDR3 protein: CASSPEPSRANEKLFF

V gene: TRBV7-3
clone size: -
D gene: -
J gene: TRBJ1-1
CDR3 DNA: TGTGCCAGCAGCTTATATGGTGGTCCGAACACTGAAGCTTTCTTT
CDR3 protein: CASSLYGGPNTEAFF

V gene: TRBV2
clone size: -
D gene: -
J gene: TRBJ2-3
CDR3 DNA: TGTGCCAGCGCTTACGACTCTACGCAGTATTTT
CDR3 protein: CASAYDSTQYF

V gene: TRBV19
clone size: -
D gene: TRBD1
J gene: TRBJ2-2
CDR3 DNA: TGTGCCAGTAGTGGGGGACAGGGGGCCGGCACCGGGGAGCTGTTTTTT
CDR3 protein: CASSGGQGAGTGELFF

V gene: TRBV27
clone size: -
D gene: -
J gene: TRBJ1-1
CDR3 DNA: TGTGCCAGCAGTTTACGAGGGGCCGCGATGACTGAAGCTTTCTTT
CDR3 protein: CASSLRGAAMTEAFF

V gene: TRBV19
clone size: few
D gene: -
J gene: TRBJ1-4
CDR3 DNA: TGTGCCTCGGGCGTAGGCGAAAAACTGTTTTTT
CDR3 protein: CASGVGEKLFF

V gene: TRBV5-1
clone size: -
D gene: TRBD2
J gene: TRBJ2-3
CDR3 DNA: TGCGCCAGCAGCAGCGTAGCGGGGGGGCAAGATACGCAGTATTTT
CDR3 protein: CASSSVAGGQDTQYF

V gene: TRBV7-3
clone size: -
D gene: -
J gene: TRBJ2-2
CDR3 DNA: TGTGCCAGCAGCTTAACCGACACCGGGGAGGAGCTGTTTTTT
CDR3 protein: CASSLTDTGEELFF

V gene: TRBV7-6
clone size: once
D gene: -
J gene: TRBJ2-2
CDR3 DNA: TGTGCCAGCAGCCCCCAGGGACTCGAGGGGGCCGGGGAGCTGTTTTTT
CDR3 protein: CASSPQGLEGAGELFF

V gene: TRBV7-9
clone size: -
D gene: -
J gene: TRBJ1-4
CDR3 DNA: TGTGCCAGCACCTTAGGAGGGGGAAATGAAAAACTGTTTTTT
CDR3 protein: CASTLGGGNEKLFF

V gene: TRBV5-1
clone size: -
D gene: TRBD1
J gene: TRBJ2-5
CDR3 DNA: TGCGCCAGCAGCTTAGGACAGGGAATTTCCCAAGAGACCCAGTACTTC
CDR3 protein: CASSLGQGISQETQYF

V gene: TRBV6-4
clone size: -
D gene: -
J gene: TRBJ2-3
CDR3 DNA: TGTGCCAGCAGTGCAACGGAGGAAGGAGATACGCAGTATTTT
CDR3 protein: CASSATEEGDTQYF

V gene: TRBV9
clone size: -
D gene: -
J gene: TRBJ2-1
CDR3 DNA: TGTGCCAGCAGCGTAGGGGTGGAGCAGTTCTTC
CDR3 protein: CASSVGVEQFF

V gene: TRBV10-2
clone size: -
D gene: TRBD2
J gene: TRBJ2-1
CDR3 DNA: TGCGCCAGCAGAGTAGCGGGGGGCCCCGGCGGTGAGCAGTTCTTC
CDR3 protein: CASRVAGGPGGEQFF

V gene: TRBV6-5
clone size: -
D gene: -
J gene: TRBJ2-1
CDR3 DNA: TGTGCCAGCAAGGTAGCGACAAGCTCCTACAATGAGCAGTTCTTC
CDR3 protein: CASKVATSSYNEQFF

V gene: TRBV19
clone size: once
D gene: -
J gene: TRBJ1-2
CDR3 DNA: TGTGCCAGTACCCCGCGAGGGGGAGGCTACACCTTC
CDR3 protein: CASTPRGGGYTF

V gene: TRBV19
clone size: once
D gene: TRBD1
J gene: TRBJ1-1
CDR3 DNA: TGTGCCAGTACCAGGGGGGGCCCAATGAACACTGAAGCTTTCTTT
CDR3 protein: CASTRGGPMNTEAFF

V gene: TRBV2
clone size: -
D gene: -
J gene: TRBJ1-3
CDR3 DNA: TGTGCCAGCACCTTCCAGGGATCAGGAAACACCATATATTTT
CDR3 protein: CASTFQGSGNTIYF

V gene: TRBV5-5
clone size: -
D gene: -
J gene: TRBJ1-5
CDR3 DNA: TGTGCCAGCAGCTTGGAGGGACCCGAACTGCCCCAGCATTTT
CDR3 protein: CASSLEGPELPQHF

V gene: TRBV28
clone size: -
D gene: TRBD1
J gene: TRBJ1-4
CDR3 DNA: TGTGCCAGCAGGCCACCGGGACAGGGGGATGAAAAACTGTTTTTT
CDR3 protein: CASRPPGQGDEKLFF

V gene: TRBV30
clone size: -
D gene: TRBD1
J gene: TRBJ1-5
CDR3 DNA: TGTGCCTGGAGTCCAGGGGGGGACCAGCCCCAGCATTTT
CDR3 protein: CAWSPGGDQPQHF

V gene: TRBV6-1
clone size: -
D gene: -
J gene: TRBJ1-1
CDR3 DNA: TGTGCCAGCATCCCGGTCTGGCAAAACACTGAAGCTTTCTTT
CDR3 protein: CASIPVWQNTEAFF

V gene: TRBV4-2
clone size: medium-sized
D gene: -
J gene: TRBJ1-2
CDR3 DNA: TGTGCCAGCAGCCACCTTGAGACAGCGGTGAACTATGGCTACACCTTC
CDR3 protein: CASSHLETAVNYGYTF

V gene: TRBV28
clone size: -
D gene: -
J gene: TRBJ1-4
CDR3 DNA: TGTGCCAGCAACTTGGCGGGTTGGGAAAAACTGTTTTTT
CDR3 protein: CASNLAGWEKLFF